This TCR beta chain appears in the sequencing data of a study of shared clonotypes between healthy human individuals. Findings and limits, study-wide: Rarefaction analysis demonstrated incomplete sorted-subset sequencing notwithstanding large depth.

Turning to this clone: Its antigen is not known.

The CDR3 is made up of 11 amino acids. The germline gives CDR1 MDHEN, CDR2 SYDVKM. Between the trimmed V and J ends, which lost 7 bases and 11 bases, there was a span of 12 bases. Assay execution proceeded at the deep level. Genomic DNA per cell subset filled all wells of several immunoSEQ plates. Using immunoSEQ multiplex PCR, the repertoire was profiled, and TCRdb retains in-frame clones only, with some absent. The sample has about 1.5 million clones; about 98% are singletons. The chain employs TRBV28 and TRBJ1-5; D call uncertain. The sequenced material came from naive CD4+ T cells sorted from blood. Subset here: CD45RA+ positively selected. The TCR sequence derives from a man under 40 in good health. CDR3 sequence reads: CASTSSFAQHF. The CDR3 region has the DNA TGTGCCAGCACCTCAAGTTTTGCCCAGCATTTT.